The rows below give T cell receptor beta chains drawn from one sample of a study of T-cell reconstitution after alpha-beta-depleted transplantation in children. A single record per CDR3 protein comes from TCRdb applying MiXCR to the PCR reads. The table shows 150,000 to 250,000 distinct CDR3 sequences, with less than 15% occurring only once. The material was PBMCs from the stem cell graft donor, obtained from the stem cell graft. Receptors were obtained from a human donor who donated a stem cell graft to a child with acute lymphoblastic leukemia. CDR3s include the opening cysteine and the closing phenylalanine or tryptophan. A D gene is named only where the DNA matches it firmly. Where a row states a size, it is once, few, many or the class of an expanded clone; other rows omit it.

d_call: TRBD1
v_call: TRBV5-5
clone_size: NA
j_call: TRBJ2-4
cdr3_aa: CASSHQGASVKNIQYF
cdr3_nt: TGTGCCAGCAGCCATCAGGGGGCTTCGGTCAAAAACATTCAGTACTTC

d_call: TRBD2
v_call: TRBV7-2
clone_size: NA
j_call: TRBJ2-7
cdr3_aa: CASSLGGLAGAREQYF
cdr3_nt: TGTGCCAGCAGCTTAGGGGGACTAGCGGGAGCTCGGGAGCAGTACTTC

d_call: NA
v_call: TRBV28
clone_size: NA
j_call: TRBJ1-6
cdr3_aa: CASGYPGPYNSPLHF
cdr3_nt: TGTGCCAGCGGATATCCGGGCCCTTATAATTCACCCCTCCACTTT

d_call: NA
v_call: TRBV20-1
clone_size: few
j_call: TRBJ2-5
cdr3_aa: CSARDEGFQETQYF
cdr3_nt: TGCAGTGCTAGAGATGAGGGATTCCAAGAGACCCAGTACTTC

d_call: NA
v_call: TRBV5-1
clone_size: many
j_call: TRBJ2-2
cdr3_aa: CASSQMGIGELFF
cdr3_nt: TGCGCCAGCAGCCAGATGGGGATAGGGGAGCTGTTTTTT

d_call: NA
v_call: TRBV3-1
clone_size: many
j_call: TRBJ2-2
cdr3_aa: CASSPDSTGELFF
cdr3_nt: TGTGCCAGCAGCCCCGACAGCACCGGGGAGCTGTTTTTT

d_call: TRBD2
v_call: TRBV7-8
clone_size: many
j_call: TRBJ2-1
cdr3_aa: CASSPLGGGSLYEQFF
cdr3_nt: TGTGCCAGCAGCCCCCTGGGTGGCGGGAGTCTGTATGAGCAGTTCTTC

d_call: TRBD1
v_call: TRBV7-6
clone_size: few
j_call: TRBJ2-5
cdr3_aa: CASSQRTGAPGETQYF
cdr3_nt: TGTGCCAGCAGCCAGAGGACAGGGGCTCCGGGAGAGACCCAGTACTTC

d_call: TRBD2
v_call: TRBV5-1
clone_size: few
j_call: TRBJ2-1
cdr3_aa: CASSILAGGDEQFF
cdr3_nt: TGCGCCAGCAGCATCCTAGCGGGAGGCGATGAGCAGTTCTTC

d_call: NA
v_call: TRBV28
clone_size: many
j_call: TRBJ1-5
cdr3_aa: CASSLRGGGNQPQHF
cdr3_nt: TGTGCCAGCAGTTTACGGGGAGGTGGCAATCAGCCCCAGCATTTT

d_call: TRBD1
v_call: TRBV20-1
clone_size: few
j_call: TRBJ1-1
cdr3_aa: CSARPGTGKNTEAFF
cdr3_nt: TGCAGTGCTCGTCCCGGGACAGGGAAAAACACTGAAGCTTTCTTT

d_call: NA
v_call: TRBV5-4
clone_size: few
j_call: TRBJ2-3
cdr3_aa: CASSSVRRDTQYF
cdr3_nt: TGTGCCAGCAGCTCCGTCCGGAGAGATACGCAGTATTTT

d_call: TRBD1
v_call: TRBV5-1
clone_size: many
j_call: TRBJ2-1
cdr3_aa: CASSLGDRGIYNEQFF
cdr3_nt: TGCGCCAGCAGCTTGGGCGACAGGGGCATCTACAATGAGCAGTTCTTC

d_call: NA
v_call: TRBV12-3/TRBV12-4
clone_size: many
j_call: TRBJ1-1
cdr3_aa: CASSLPFDGTEAFF
cdr3_nt: TGTGCCAGCAGTTTACCCTTTGATGGGACTGAAGCTTTCTTT

d_call: NA
v_call: TRBV5-1
clone_size: many
j_call: TRBJ1-1
cdr3_aa: CASIRGTEAFF
cdr3_nt: TGCGCCAGCATCAGGGGCACTGAAGCTTTCTTT

d_call: NA
v_call: TRBV5-5
clone_size: many
j_call: TRBJ2-2
cdr3_aa: CASSAHPGTELFF
cdr3_nt: TGTGCCAGCAGCGCCCATCCCGGGACGGAGCTGTTTTTT

d_call: TRBD2
v_call: TRBV5-1
clone_size: many
j_call: TRBJ2-3
cdr3_aa: CASSLVSGSRQDTQYF
cdr3_nt: TGCGCCAGCAGCTTGGTTAGCGGGAGTCGTCAAGATACGCAGTATTTT

d_call: TRBD2
v_call: TRBV7-2
clone_size: many
j_call: TRBJ2-3
cdr3_aa: CASTGGMWVSTDTQYF
cdr3_nt: TGTGCCAGCACCGGGGGGATGTGGGTTAGCACAGATACGCAGTATTTT

d_call: NA
v_call: TRBV27
clone_size: many
j_call: TRBJ1-2
cdr3_aa: CASSRGPGDYGYTF
cdr3_nt: TGTGCCAGCAGTAGAGGACCCGGCGACTATGGCTACACCTTC

d_call: TRBD1
v_call: TRBV5-1
clone_size: many
j_call: TRBJ1-4
cdr3_aa: CASSHPGQGATNEKLFF
cdr3_nt: TGCGCCAGCAGCCATCCGGGACAGGGGGCTACTAATGAAAAACTGTTTTTT

d_call: TRBD1
v_call: TRBV27
clone_size: many
j_call: TRBJ2-1
cdr3_aa: CASSFTTGTPFF
cdr3_nt: TGTGCCAGCAGTTTCACGACAGGGACCCCGTTCTTC

d_call: NA
v_call: TRBV2
clone_size: many
j_call: TRBJ2-2
cdr3_aa: CASSSRFTGELFF
cdr3_nt: TGTGCCAGCAGTTCACGTTTCACCGGGGAGCTGTTTTTT

d_call: NA
v_call: TRBV12-3/TRBV12-4
clone_size: many
j_call: TRBJ2-3
cdr3_aa: CASSPRGGVRTTQYF
cdr3_nt: TGTGCCAGCAGTCCGAGGGGGGGAGTGAGAACTACGCAGTATTTT

d_call: TRBD1
v_call: TRBV20-1
clone_size: many
j_call: TRBJ2-1
cdr3_aa: CSARDWTGDNEQFF
cdr3_nt: TGCAGTGCTAGAGATTGGACAGGGGACAATGAGCAGTTCTTC

d_call: NA
v_call: TRBV5-1
clone_size: many
j_call: TRBJ2-1
cdr3_aa: CASSLDRDFGEQFF
cdr3_nt: TGCGCCAGCAGCTTGGACCGGGATTTTGGTGAGCAGTTCTTC

d_call: NA
v_call: TRBV11-3
clone_size: NA
j_call: TRBJ2-5
cdr3_aa: CASSLLGTETQYF
cdr3_nt: TGTGCCAGCAGCCTTCTGGGGACTGAGACCCAGTACTTC

d_call: TRBD2
v_call: TRBV24-1
clone_size: NA
j_call: TRBJ2-1
cdr3_aa: CATSDPGTSANEQFF
cdr3_nt: TGTGCCACCAGTGACCCCGGGACTAGCGCCAATGAGCAGTTCTTC

d_call: NA
v_call: TRBV5-1
clone_size: many
j_call: TRBJ2-1
cdr3_aa: CASSLEEGRYRNEQFF
cdr3_nt: TGCGCCAGCAGCTTGGAGGAGGGGAGGTATAGGAATGAGCAGTTCTTC

d_call: NA
v_call: TRBV10-3
clone_size: many
j_call: TRBJ2-7
cdr3_aa: CAISESRGKGSYEQYF
cdr3_nt: TGTGCCATCAGTGAGTCCCGCGGGAAGGGGTCCTACGAGCAGTACTTC

d_call: TRBD2
v_call: TRBV20-1
clone_size: many
j_call: TRBJ2-3
cdr3_aa: CSAISGRADVTDTQYF
cdr3_nt: TGCAGTGCCATTAGCGGGAGGGCTGATGTCACAGATACGCAGTATTTT

d_call: NA
v_call: TRBV9
clone_size: many
j_call: TRBJ2-3
cdr3_aa: CASSRPSGADTQYF
cdr3_nt: TGTGCCAGCAGTCGCCCGTCGGGCGCCGATACGCAGTATTTT

d_call: NA
v_call: TRBV11-3
clone_size: few
j_call: TRBJ2-1
cdr3_aa: CASSFTPRSSYNEQFF
cdr3_nt: TGTGCCAGCAGCTTCACTCCGAGATCCTCCTACAATGAGCAGTTCTTC

d_call: NA
v_call: TRBV5-1
clone_size: many
j_call: TRBJ1-2
cdr3_aa: CASTNSGSNGYTF
cdr3_nt: TGCGCCAGCACGAATAGCGGATCTAATGGCTACACCTTC

d_call: NA
v_call: TRBV4-1
clone_size: many
j_call: TRBJ1-2
cdr3_aa: CASSHAVGGSYGYTF
cdr3_nt: TGCGCCAGCAGCCACGCAGTCGGGGGGAGCTATGGCTACACCTTC

d_call: TRBD2
v_call: TRBV27
clone_size: many
j_call: TRBJ2-3
cdr3_aa: CASSVRTSGRVGTDTQYF
cdr3_nt: TGTGCCAGCAGTGTTCGGACTAGCGGGAGGGTTGGCACAGATACGCAGTATTTT

d_call: TRBD2
v_call: TRBV12-3/TRBV12-4
clone_size: many
j_call: TRBJ2-1
cdr3_aa: CASSSSGRAGDEQFF
cdr3_nt: TGTGCCAGCAGTTCTAGCGGGAGGGCAGGGGATGAGCAGTTCTTC

d_call: NA
v_call: TRBV12-3/TRBV12-4
clone_size: many
j_call: TRBJ1-2
cdr3_aa: CASSPLDSHYGYTF
cdr3_nt: TGTGCCAGCAGTCCCCTGGACAGCCACTATGGCTACACCTTC

d_call: NA
v_call: TRBV12-3/TRBV12-4
clone_size: many
j_call: TRBJ2-3
cdr3_aa: CASRPSGTDTQYF
cdr3_nt: TGTGCCAGCAGGCCTTCAGGTACAGATACGCAGTATTTT